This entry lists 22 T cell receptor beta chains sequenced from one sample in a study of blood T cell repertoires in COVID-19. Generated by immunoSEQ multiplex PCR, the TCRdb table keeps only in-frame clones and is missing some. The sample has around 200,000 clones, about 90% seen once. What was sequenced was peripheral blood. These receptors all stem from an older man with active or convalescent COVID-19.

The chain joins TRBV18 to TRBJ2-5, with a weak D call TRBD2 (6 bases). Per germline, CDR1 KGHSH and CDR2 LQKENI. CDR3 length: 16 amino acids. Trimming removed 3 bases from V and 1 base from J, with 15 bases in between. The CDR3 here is CASSPPGAGTQETQYF. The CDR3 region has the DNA TGTGCCAGCTCACCCCCTGGGGCGGGGACCCAAGAGACCCAGTACTTC.

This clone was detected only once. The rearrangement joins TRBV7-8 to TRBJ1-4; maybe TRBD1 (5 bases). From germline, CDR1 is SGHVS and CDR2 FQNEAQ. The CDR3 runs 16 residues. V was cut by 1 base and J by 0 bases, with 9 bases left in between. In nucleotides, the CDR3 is TGTGCCAGCAGCTTAGAGGGGCGACCAACTAATGAAAAACTGTTTTTT. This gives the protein CASSLEGRPTNEKLFF.

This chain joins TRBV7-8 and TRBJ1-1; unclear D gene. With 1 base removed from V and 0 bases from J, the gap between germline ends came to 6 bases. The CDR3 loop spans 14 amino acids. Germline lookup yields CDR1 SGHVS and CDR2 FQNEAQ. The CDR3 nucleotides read TGTGCCAGCAGCTTAGGAACGGTGAACACTGAAGCTTTCTTT. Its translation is CASSLGTVNTEAFF.

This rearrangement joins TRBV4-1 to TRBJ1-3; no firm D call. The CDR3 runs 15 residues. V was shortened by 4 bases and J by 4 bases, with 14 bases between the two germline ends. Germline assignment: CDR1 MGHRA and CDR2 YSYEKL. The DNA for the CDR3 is TGCGCCAGCAGCCGTGGTGCAGGAAAAGGAAACACCATATATTTT. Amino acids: CASSRGAGKGNTIYF.

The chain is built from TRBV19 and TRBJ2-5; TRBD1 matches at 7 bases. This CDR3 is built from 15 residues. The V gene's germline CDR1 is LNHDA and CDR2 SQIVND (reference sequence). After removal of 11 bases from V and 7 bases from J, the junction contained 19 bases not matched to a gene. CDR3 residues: CAASPAGGQSLTQYF. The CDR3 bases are TGTGCCGCCAGTCCCGCAGGGGGTCAGTCGTTGACCCAGTACTTC.

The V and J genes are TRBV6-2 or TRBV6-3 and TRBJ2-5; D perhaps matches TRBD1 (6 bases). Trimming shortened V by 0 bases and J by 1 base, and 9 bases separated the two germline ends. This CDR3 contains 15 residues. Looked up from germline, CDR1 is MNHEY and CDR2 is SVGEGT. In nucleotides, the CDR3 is TGTGCCAGCAGTTACTCCTGGGACACCCAAGAGACCCAGTACTTC. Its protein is CASSYSWDTQETQYF.

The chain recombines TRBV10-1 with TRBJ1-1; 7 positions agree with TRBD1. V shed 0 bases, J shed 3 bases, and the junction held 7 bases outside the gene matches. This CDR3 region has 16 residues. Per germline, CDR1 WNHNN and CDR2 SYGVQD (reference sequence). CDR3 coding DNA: TGCGCCAGCAGTGAGTCCCGGGGACAGTGGGACACTGAAGCTTTCTTT. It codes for CASSESRGQWDTEAFF.

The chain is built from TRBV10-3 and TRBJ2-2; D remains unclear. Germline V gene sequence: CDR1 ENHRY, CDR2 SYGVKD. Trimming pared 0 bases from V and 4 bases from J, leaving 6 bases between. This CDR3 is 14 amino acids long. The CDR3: CAISESAFTGELFF. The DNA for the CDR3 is TGTGCCATCAGTGAGTCGGCATTCACCGGGGAGCTGTTTTTT.

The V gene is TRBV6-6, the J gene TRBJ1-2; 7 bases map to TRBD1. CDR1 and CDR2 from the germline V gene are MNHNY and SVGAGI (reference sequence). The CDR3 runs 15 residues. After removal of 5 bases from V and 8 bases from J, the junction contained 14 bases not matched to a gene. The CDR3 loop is CASSVPGQRSSGYTF. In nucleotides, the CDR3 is TGTGCCAGCAGTGTACCGGGACAGAGGAGTAGCGGCTACACCTTC.

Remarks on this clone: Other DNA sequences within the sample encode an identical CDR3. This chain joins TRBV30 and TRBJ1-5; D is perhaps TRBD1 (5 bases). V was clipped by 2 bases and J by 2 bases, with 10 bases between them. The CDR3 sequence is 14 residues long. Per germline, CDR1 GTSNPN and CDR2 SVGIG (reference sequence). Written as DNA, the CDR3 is TGTGCCTGGAGTCCAGGGCAAGGCAATCAGCCCCAGCATTTT. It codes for CAWSPGQGNQPQHF.

The CDR3 is CASRSRTGDQPQHF. CDR3 nucleotides: TGTGCCAGCAGATCTAGGACAGGGGATCAGCCCCAGCATTTT. The rearrangement links TRBV5-8 to TRBJ1-5, with 9 bases identical to TRBD1. The CDR3 spans 14 residues. J was trimmed by 5 bases and V by 5 bases; bases with no gene match: 5. Germline assignment: CDR1 SGHTS and CDR2 YDEGEE. Together with reference TRBV5-8 and TRBJ1-5, the CDR3 gives the full variable domain: EAGVTQSPTHLIKTRGQQATLRCSPISGHTSVYWYQQALGLGLQFLLWYDEGEERNRGNFPPRFSGRQFPNYSSELNVNALELEDSALYLCASRSRTGDQPQHFGDGTRLSIL.

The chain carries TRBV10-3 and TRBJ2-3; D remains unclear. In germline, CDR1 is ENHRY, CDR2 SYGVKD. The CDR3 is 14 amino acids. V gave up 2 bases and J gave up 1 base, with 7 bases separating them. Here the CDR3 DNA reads TGTGCCATCAGTGAGCTGCGCGGCACAGATACGCAGTATTTT. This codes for CAISELRGTDTQYF.

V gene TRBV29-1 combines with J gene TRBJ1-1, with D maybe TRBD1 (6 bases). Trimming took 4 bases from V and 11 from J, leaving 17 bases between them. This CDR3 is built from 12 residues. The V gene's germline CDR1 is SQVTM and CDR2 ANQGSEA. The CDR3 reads CSVAGGDRPAFF. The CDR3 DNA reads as TGCAGCGTTGCGGGTGGAGACAGGCCTGCTTTCTTT.

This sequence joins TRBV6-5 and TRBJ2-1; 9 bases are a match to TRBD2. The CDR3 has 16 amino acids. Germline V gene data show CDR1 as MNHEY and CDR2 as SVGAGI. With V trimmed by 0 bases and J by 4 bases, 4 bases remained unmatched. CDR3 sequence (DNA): TGTGCCAGCAGTTACTCGCTGACTAGCGGATACAATGAGCAGTTCTTC. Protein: CASSYSLTSGYNEQFF.

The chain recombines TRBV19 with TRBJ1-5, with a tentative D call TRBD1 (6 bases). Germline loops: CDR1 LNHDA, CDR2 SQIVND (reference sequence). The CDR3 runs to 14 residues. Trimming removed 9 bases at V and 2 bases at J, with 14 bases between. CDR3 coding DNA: TGTGCCAGCTCACAGGGAGTTGGCAATCAGCCCCAGCATTTT. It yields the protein CASSQGVGNQPQHF.

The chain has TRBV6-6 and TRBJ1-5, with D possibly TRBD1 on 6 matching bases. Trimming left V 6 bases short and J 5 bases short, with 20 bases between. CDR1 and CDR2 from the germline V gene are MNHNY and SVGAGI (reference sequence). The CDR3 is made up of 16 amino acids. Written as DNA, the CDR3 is TGTGCCAGCAGCTCCGGGAGGGGGGGCTCCCATCAGCCCCAGCATTTT. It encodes CASSSGRGGSHQPQHF.

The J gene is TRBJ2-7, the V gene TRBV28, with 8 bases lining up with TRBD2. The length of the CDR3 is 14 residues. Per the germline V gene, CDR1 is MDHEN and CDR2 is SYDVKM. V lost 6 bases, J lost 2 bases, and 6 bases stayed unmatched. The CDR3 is CASRLAGNTYEQYF. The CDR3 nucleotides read TGTGCCAGCAGGTTAGCGGGGAATACCTACGAGCAGTACTTC.

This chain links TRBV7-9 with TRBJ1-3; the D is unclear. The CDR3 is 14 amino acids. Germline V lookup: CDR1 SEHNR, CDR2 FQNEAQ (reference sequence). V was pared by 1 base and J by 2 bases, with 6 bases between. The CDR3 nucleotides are TGTGCCAGCAGCTTAGTGAGGACTGGAAACACCATATATTTT. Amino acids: CASSLVRTGNTIYF.

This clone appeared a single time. The DNA of the CDR3 is TGTGCCTGGAGTGACCCGGGACAGGGGTCGAACTACGAGCAGTACTTC. Protein product: CAWSDPGQGSNYEQYF. The V call is TRBV30, the J call TRBJ2-7; 10 bases align to TRBD1. The V segment lost 1 base and the J segment 3 bases; nucleotides outside the gene matches: 9. Germline lookup yields CDR1 GTSNPN and CDR2 SVGIG (reference sequence). This CDR3 is built from 16 residues.

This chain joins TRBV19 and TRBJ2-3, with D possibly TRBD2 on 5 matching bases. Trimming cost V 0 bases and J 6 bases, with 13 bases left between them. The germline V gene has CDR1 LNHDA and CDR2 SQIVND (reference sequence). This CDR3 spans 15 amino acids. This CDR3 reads CASSIDAGYGDTQYF. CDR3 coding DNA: TGTGCCAGTAGTATAGATGCGGGCTACGGGGATACGCAGTATTTT.

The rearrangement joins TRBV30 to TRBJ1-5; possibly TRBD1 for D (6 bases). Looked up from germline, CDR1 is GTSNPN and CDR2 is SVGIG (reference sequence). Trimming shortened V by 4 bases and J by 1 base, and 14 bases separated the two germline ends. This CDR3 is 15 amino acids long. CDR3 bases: TGTGCCTGGAACCCCCTCGGACAGAGCAATCAGCCCCAGCATTTT. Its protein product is CAWNPLGQSNQPQHF.

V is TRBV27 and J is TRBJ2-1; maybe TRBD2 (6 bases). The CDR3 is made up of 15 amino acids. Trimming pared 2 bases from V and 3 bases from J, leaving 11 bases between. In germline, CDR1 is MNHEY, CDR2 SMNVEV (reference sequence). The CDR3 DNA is TGTGCCAGCAGTTTACTAGTCGGGGGCTACAATGAGCAGTTCTTC. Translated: CASSLLVGGYNEQFF.